These 28 T cell receptor beta chains were all obtained from the same sample, sequenced in a study of CD8 T cells in Susac syndrome. RNA, at about 0.45 to 1 ug, was reverse transcribed with random hexamers. Via MiXCR, TCRdb re-called the immunoSEQ multiplex PCR reads, giving one row per CDR3 protein. This table holds a few hundred thousand distinct CDR3 sequences, 90% to 95% found once. What was sequenced was CD8+ T cells from PBMCs. Source of these receptors: a human donor with multiple sclerosis.

The chain has TRBV6-1 and TRBJ2-7; 15 bases match TRBD2. V shed 6 bases and J 7 bases; nucleotides not matched to a gene: 16. Germline V gene lookup returns CDR1 MNHNS and CDR2 SASEGT. CDR3 length: 18 amino acids. CDR3 coding DNA: TGTGCCAGCAGCAAGGGACTAGCGGGGGGAGAAGCTCCTAGGGAGCAGTACTTC. Translating gives CASSKGLAGGEAPREQYF.

In this sample, this clonotype turned up once. This chain connects TRBV4-2 to TRBJ2-1, with 10 bases fitting TRBD2. Per the germline V gene, CDR1 is LGHNA and CDR2 is YNFKEQ. The length of the CDR3 is 19 residues. V shed 5 bases, J shed 1 base, and the junction held 14 bases outside the gene matches. The CDR3 sequence is CASSLMAPAGGPSYNEQFF. The CDR3 DNA is TGTGCCAGCAGCTTGATGGCGCCAGCGGGGGGGCCGTCCTACAATGAGCAGTTCTTC.

The rearrangement links TRBV13 to TRBJ2-6, with D unclear. The CDR3 extends over 15 amino acids. CDR1 is PRHDT, CDR2 FYEKMQ, per germline (reference sequence). Trimming removed 2 bases at V and 0 bases at J, with 5 bases between. CDR3 sequence reads: CASSLRDSGANVLTF. In DNA form, the CDR3 reads TGTGCCAGCAGCTTAAGGGACTCTGGGGCCAACGTCCTGACTTTC.

V is TRBV7-9 and J is TRBJ1-1; no clear D gene. The V and J ends lost 5 bases and 3 bases respectively, with 13 bases between them. CDR3 length equals 14 residues. Germline-derived CDR1 and CDR2 are SEHNR and FQNEAQ (reference sequence). In DNA, the CDR3 is TGTGCCAGCAGCCCGGGTGGTTCGGACACTGAAGCTTTCTTT. This sequence encodes CASSPGGSDTEAFF.

The gene calls are TRBV5-6 and TRBJ1-2; 7 positions match TRBD1. Germline-derived CDR1 and CDR2 are SGHDT and YYEEEE. This CDR3 contains 16 residues. V trimming: 0 bases; J trimming: 5 bases; junction bases outside the gene matches: 10. The CDR3 loop reads CASSLVGQDAAYGYTF. The CDR3 nucleotides are TGTGCCAGCAGCTTGGTTGGACAGGATGCAGCGTATGGCTACACCTTC.

The V and J genes are TRBV30 and TRBJ1-5; tentatively, D is TRBD1 (6 bases). The CDR3 has 13 amino acids. V was shortened by 5 bases and J by 6 bases, with 14 bases between the two germline ends. Germline loops: CDR1 GTSNPN, CDR2 SVGIG (reference sequence). CDR3 region: CAWDPGVSQPQHF. CDR3 in DNA: TGTGCCTGGGACCCAGGGGTAAGTCAGCCCCAGCATTTT. The full variable domain, rest sourced from reference TRBV30 and TRBJ1-5, is SQTIHQWPATLVQPVGSPLSLECTVEGTSNPNLYWYRQAAGRGLQLLFYSVGIGQISSEVPQNLSASRPQDRQFILSSKKLLLSDSGFYLCAWDPGVSQPQHFGDGTRLSIL.

The chain has TRBV9 and TRBJ2-7; TRBD1 agrees at 8 bases. Germline V gives CDR1 SGDLS, CDR2 YYNGEE. CDR3 length: 14 residues. With 3 bases clipped from V and 4 bases from J, the junction kept 6 bases outside the gene matches. CDR3 sequence: CASSDAGGGYEQYF. The CDR3, as DNA: TGTGCCAGCAGCGACGCAGGGGGCGGGTACGAGCAGTACTTC.

This clonotype was recorded only once. This chain joins TRBV20-1 and TRBJ2-2, with D perhaps TRBD2 (5 bases). The germline V gene has CDR1 DFQATT and CDR2 SNEGSKA (reference sequence). The length of the CDR3 is 12 residues. Trimming cost V 3 bases and J 7 bases, with 9 bases left between them. This chain's CDR3 is CSASTEGGELFF. The CDR3 DNA is TGCAGTGCTAGCACAGAGGGCGGGGAGCTGTTTTTT.

The chain uses TRBV4-3 and TRBJ2-7; TRBD2 aligns across 12 bases. The junction had 6 bases not matched to a gene; V was cut back by 1 base and J by 5 bases. The CDR3 has 16 residues. Germline V gene data show CDR1 as LGHNA and CDR2 as YSLEER. CDR3 sequence: CASSQGLAGGPHEQYF. CDR3 nucleotides: TGCGCCAGCAGCCAAGGTCTAGCGGGAGGGCCCCACGAGCAGTACTTC.

This chain links TRBV7-3 with TRBJ1-1, with 10 bases that match TRBD1. This CDR3 has 14 amino acids. CDR1 and CDR2 (germline): SGHTA, FQGTGA. V was clipped by 5 bases and J by 3 bases; unmatched bases: 3. CDR3 in amino acids: CASSQDRGDTEAFF. The CDR3 DNA sequence: TGTGCCAGCAGCCAGGACAGGGGGGACACTGAAGCTTTCTTT.

The chain links TRBV12-3 or TRBV12-4 to TRBJ2-1; possible D gene TRBD2, 6 bases. The V and J ends lost 6 bases and 3 bases respectively, with 15 bases between them. The CDR3 extends over 15 amino acids. The CDR3 reads CASSQGVGGYNEQFF. CDR3 nucleotides: TGTGCCAGCAGCCAAGGGGTGGGGGGCTACAATGAGCAGTTCTTC.

The CDR3 spells CARDTPNTGELFF. Written as DNA, the CDR3 is TGTGCCAGAGACACCCCTAACACCGGGGAGCTGTTTTTT. This chain connects TRBV2 to TRBJ2-2; D is undetermined. Trimming took 9 bases from V and 2 from J, leaving 10 bases between them. The CDR3 consists of 13 residues. From germline, CDR1 is SNHLY and CDR2 FYNNEI.

The chain combines TRBV29-1 with TRBJ2-1; D not certain. V was shortened by 5 bases and J by 1 base, with 12 bases between the two germline ends. Per germline, CDR1 SQVTM and CDR2 ANQGSEA. This CDR3 is 14 amino acids long. For the CDR3, the DNA is TGCAGCGTTCGTGCGCCGATTTCCTACAATGAGCAGTTCTTC. This gives the protein CSVRAPISYNEQFF.

The chain carries TRBV12-1 and TRBJ2-1. TRBV12-1 counts as a pseudogene. The CDR3 loop spans 15 amino acids. CDR3 amino acids: CASSPLSSSYNEQFF. In nucleotides, the CDR3 is TGTGCCAGCAGCCCACTATCGAGCTCCTACAATGAGCAGTTCTTC.

This chain connects TRBV9 to TRBJ2-3; no clear D. CDR3 size: 12 residues. CDR1 SGDLS and CDR2 YYNGEE come from the germline V gene. With 3 bases removed from V and 4 bases from J, the gap between germline ends came to 6 bases. DNA for the CDR3: TGTGCCAGCAGCGGGCTAGCAGATACGCAGTATTTT. Amino acid sequence: CASSGLADTQYF.

The V and J genes are TRBV12-3 or TRBV12-4 and TRBJ2-3, with TRBD2 as a possible D gene (7 bases). CDR3 length: 12 residues. V lost 7 bases, J lost 12 bases, and 17 bases lay in between. The CDR3: CASTLRGGPQYF. The CDR3 DNA reads TGTGCCAGCACCCTGAGGGGGGGACCCCAGTATTTT.

The chain couples TRBV4-1 to TRBJ2-3, with TRBD2 identical over 7 bases. The junction had 12 bases not matched to a gene; V was cut back by 0 bases and J by 6 bases. Looked up from germline, CDR1 is MGHRA and CDR2 is YSYEKL. CDR3 length: 17 amino acids. CDR3 nucleotide sequence: TGCGCCAGCAGCCAAGATGAGATAGCGGGCCCTCCGGATACGCAGTATTTT. Translation: CASSQDEIAGPPDTQYF.

V usage is TRBV7-9 and J usage is TRBJ2-1; possible D gene TRBD1, 6 bases. The V end lost 1 base, the J end lost 1 base, and 17 bases lay between the germline ends. The CDR3 spans 18 residues. Germline CDR1 and CDR2: SEHNR and FQNEAQ (reference sequence). The CDR3 nucleotides are TGTGCCAGCAGCTTAGTATCCGGGACAATTCATTCCTACAATGAGCAGTTCTTC. It is translated as CASSLVSGTIHSYNEQFF. Drawing the rest from reference TRBV7-9 and TRBJ2-1, the complete variable domain is DTGVSQNPRHKITKRGQNVTFRCDPISEHNRLYWYRQTLGQGPEFLTYFQNEAQLEKSRLLSDRFSAERPKGSFSTLEIQRTEQGDSAMYLCASSLVSGTIHSYNEQFFGPGTRLTVL.

This clonotype was counted once. In DNA form, the CDR3 reads TGTGCCAGCAGCGCTAGCGGACTGGGAGAGACCCAGTACTTC. Its protein product is CASSASGLGETQYF. The J gene is TRBJ2-5, the V gene TRBV12-3 or TRBV12-4; 7 nucleotides line up with TRBD2. CDR3 length: 14 amino acids. Losses at the gene ends were 6 bases for V and 4 bases for J; bases not matched to a gene: 8.

J is TRBJ1-1 and V is TRBV10-3; no clear D. The CDR3 length is 15 residues. Trimming removed 3 bases from V and 5 bases from J, with 16 bases in between. The germline CDR1 and CDR2 sequences are ENHRY and SYGVKD. Here the CDR3 DNA reads TGTGCCATCAGTGACCCTACCGCAGGTGGGACTGAAGCTTTCTTT. Translation gives CAISDPTAGGTEAFF.

The rearrangement joins TRBV20-1 to TRBJ2-2, with D maybe TRBD1 (7 bases). The germline V gene encodes CDR1 DFQATT and CDR2 SNEGSKA (reference sequence). With 3 bases removed from V and 6 bases from J, the gap between germline ends came to 17 bases. This CDR3 has 15 residues. CDR3 residues: CSARAPDRDSGELFF. Written as DNA, the CDR3 is TGCAGTGCTAGGGCTCCAGACAGGGACTCCGGGGAGCTGTTTTTT.

The CDR3 loop reads CASSQDRGAGAEAFF. In DNA, the CDR3 is TGTGCCAGCAGCCAAGATCGGGGGGCAGGTGCTGAAGCTTTCTTT. The chain has TRBV14 and TRBJ1-1, with D perhaps matching TRBD1 (6 bases). The CDR3 has 15 amino acids. V gave up 0 bases and J gave up 6 bases, with 14 bases separating them. CDR1 is SGHDN, CDR2 FVKESK, per germline. The whole variable domain, filled in from reference TRBV14 and TRBJ1-1, reads EAGVTQFPSHSVIEKGQTVTLRCDPISGHDNLYWYRRVMGKEIKFLLHFVKESKQDESGMPNNRFLAERTGGTYSTLKVQPAELEDSGVYFCASSQDRGAGAEAFFGQGTRLTVV.

V is TRBV2 and J is TRBJ2-1; D is uncertain. CDR3 length: 11 residues. V lost 8 bases, J lost 9 bases, and 11 bases lay in between. The germline CDR1 and CDR2 sequences are SNHLY and FYNNEI. CDR3 nucleotide sequence: TGTGCCAGCCTATGGGGTGGTGAGCAGTTCTTC. Residues: CASLWGGEQFF.

The chain combines TRBV27 with TRBJ1-2; 9 bases line up with TRBD1. V lost 0 bases, J lost 0 bases, and 5 bases stayed unmatched. Germline assignment: CDR1 MNHEY and CDR2 SMNVEV (reference sequence). The CDR3 has 17 residues. The CDR3 nucleotides read TGTGCCAGCAGTTTATCCTCGGGACAGGGTGCTAACTATGGCTACACCTTC. Translating gives CASSLSSGQGANYGYTF.

The CDR3 DNA is TGTGCCAGTAGTATCCCTGTTATGGGTCAGCCCCAGCATTTT. Translating it yields CASSIPVMGQPQHF. The rearrangement joins TRBV19 to TRBJ1-5; D remains unclear. The V end was cut by 3 bases, the J end by 6 bases, with 12 bases between. Germline V gene lookup returns CDR1 LNHDA and CDR2 SQIVND (reference sequence). The CDR3 runs to 14 residues.

The chain links TRBV7-9 to TRBJ2-5, with no clear D. V lost 2 bases, J lost 4 bases, and 14 bases lay in between. Germline V gene sequence: CDR1 SEHNR, CDR2 FQNEAQ (reference sequence). This CDR3 is built from 15 residues. This CDR3 is CASSLSPYALETQYF. The CDR3, as DNA: TGTGCCAGCAGCTTAAGTCCCTATGCGTTAGAGACCCAGTACTTC.

The V gene is TRBV19, the J gene TRBJ1-5; 9 bases line up with TRBD1. The CDR3 is made up of 14 amino acids. Germline values: CDR1 LNHDA, CDR2 SQIVND (reference sequence). The CDR3 reads CASGGDRVNQPQHF. For the CDR3, the DNA is TGTGCTTCTGGCGGGGACAGGGTTAATCAGCCCCAGCATTTT.

CDR3 residues: CASSQFTYEQYF. The CDR3 coding sequence is TGTGCCAGCAGCCAATTCACCTACGAGCAGTACTTC. The chain employs TRBV4-2 and TRBJ2-7; D not resolved. CDR3 length: 12 residues. V lost 2 bases, J lost 2 bases, and 4 bases lay in between. Germline CDR1 is LGHNA and CDR2 is YNFKEQ.